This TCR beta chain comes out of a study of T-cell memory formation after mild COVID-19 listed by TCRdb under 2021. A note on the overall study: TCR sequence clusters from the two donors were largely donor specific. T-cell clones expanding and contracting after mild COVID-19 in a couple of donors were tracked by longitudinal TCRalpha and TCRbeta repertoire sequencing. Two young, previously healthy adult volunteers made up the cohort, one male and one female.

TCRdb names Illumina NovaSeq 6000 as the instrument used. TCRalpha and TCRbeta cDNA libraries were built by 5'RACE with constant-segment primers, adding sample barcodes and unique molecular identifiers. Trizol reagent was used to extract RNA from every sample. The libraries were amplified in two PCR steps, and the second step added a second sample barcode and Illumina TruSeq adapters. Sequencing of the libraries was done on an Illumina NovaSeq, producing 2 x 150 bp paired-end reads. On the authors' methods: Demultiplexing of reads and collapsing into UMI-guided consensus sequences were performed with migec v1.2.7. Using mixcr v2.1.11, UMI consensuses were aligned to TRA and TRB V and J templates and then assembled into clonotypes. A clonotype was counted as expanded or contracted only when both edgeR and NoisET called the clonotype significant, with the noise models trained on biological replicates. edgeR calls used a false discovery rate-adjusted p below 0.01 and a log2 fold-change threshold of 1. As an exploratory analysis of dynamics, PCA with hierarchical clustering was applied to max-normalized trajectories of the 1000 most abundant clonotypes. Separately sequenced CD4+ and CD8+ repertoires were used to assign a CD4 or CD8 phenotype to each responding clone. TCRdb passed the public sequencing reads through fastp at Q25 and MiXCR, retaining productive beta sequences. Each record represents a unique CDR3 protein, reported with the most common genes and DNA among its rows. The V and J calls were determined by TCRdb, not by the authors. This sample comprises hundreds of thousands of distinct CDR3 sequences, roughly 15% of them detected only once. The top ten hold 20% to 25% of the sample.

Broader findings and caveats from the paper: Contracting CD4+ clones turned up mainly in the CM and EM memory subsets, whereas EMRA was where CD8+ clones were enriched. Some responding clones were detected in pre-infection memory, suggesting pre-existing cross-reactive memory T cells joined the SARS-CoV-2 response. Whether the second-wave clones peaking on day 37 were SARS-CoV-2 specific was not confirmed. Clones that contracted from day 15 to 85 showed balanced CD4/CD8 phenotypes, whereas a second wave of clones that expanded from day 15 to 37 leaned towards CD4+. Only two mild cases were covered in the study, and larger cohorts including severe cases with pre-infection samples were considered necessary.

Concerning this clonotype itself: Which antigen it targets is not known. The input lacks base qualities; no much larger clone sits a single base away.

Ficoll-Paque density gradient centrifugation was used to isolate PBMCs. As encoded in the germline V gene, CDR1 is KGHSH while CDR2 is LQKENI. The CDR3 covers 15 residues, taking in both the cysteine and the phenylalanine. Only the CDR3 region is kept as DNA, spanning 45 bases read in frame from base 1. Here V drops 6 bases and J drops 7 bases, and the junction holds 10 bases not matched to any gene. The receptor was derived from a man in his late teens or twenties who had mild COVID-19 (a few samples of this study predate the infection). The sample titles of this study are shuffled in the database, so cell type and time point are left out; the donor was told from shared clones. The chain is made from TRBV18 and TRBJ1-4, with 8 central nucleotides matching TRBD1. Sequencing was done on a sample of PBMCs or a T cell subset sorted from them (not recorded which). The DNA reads TGTGCCAGCTCCCACCGGGACAGGCTCTTTGAAAAACTGTTTTTT. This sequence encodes CASSHRDRLFEKLFF.